This T cell receptor beta chain was sequenced for a study of OX40 agonist ivuxolimab in advanced cancers. This clone was found a few times. This CDR3 is 13 amino acids long. The germline gives CDR1 SGHTA, CDR2 FQGNSA. The V gene end was trimmed by 5 bases and the J gene end by 8 bases; junction bases not matched to a gene: 6. Repertoires were generated with immunoSEQ multiplex PCR, while TCRdb's copy carries only in-frame clones and drops some. The sample contains tens of thousands of clones, around 84% of which appear only once. The TCR sequence derives from an adult with an advanced solid tumor such as melanoma, head and neck, liver or kidney cancer. The source was CD4+ or CD8+ T cells sorted from blood, collected in a trial of the OX40 agonist ivuxolimab. The chain is built from TRBV7-2 and TRBJ2-3; TRBD1 matches 8 bases. In nucleotides, the CDR3 is TGTGCCAGCAGCAGGACAGGGATGCCTACGCAGTATTTT. Its translation: CASSRTGMPTQYF.